This T cell receptor (beta chain) was captured by sequencing in a study of blood T cell repertoires in COVID-19. Study-wide background: Acute and convalescent COVID-19 samples came from the United States, Italy and Spain. T cells, B-cell-depleted T cells, or PBMCs supplied cDNA or gDNA.

In the authors' workflow: Scientists estimated how many nucleated cells there were by amplifying reference gene primers. Sequencing was performed with immunoSEQ multiplex PCR; in TCRdb, only in-frame clones are kept and a portion is missing. The D gene and trimming were derived from the DNA, and the V and J assignments and clone size from that table. Among hundreds of thousands of clones, 86% were seen once, and the ten largest hold approximately 1.5%. Unmatched junction bases numbered 22, after V lost 4 bases and J lost 0 bases. Germline V gene sequence: CDR1 MGHRA, CDR2 YSYEKL. This CDR3 has 21 amino acids.

V and J are TRBV4-1 and TRBJ2-3; 7 bases fit TRBD2. The TCR sequence derives from a woman in her 30s with active or convalescent COVID-19. The source material was peripheral blood. CDR3 residues: CASSLYRLEVLAERSTDTQYF. The CDR3 DNA reads as TGCGCCAGCAGCCTATATCGTCTTGAGGTGCTAGCGGAAAGGAGCACAGATACGCAGTATTTT.